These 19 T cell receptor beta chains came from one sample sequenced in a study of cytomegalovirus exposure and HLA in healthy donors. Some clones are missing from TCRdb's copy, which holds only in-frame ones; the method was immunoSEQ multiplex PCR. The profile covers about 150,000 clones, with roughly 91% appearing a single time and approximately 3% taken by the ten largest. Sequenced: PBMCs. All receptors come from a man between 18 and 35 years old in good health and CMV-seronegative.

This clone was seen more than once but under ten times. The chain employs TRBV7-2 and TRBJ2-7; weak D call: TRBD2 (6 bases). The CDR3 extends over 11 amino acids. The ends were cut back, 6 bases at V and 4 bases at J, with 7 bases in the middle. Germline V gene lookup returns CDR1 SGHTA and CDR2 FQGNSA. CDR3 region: CASREGYEQYF. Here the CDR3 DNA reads TGTGCCAGCAGGGAGGGTTACGAGCAGTACTTC. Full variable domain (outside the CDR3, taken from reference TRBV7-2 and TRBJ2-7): GAGVSQSPSNKVTEKGKDVELRCDPISGHTALYWYRQSLGQGLEFLIYFQGNSAPDKSGLPSDRFSAERTGGSVSTLTIQRTQQEDSAVYLCASREGYEQYFGPGTRLTVT.

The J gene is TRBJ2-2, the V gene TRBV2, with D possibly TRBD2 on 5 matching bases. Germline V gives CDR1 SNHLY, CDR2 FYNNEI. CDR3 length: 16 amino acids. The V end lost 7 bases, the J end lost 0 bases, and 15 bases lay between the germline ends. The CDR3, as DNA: TGTGCCAGCACCGACCGAGCGGCCGCGAACACCGGGGAGCTGTTTTTT. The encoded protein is CASTDRAAANTGELFF.

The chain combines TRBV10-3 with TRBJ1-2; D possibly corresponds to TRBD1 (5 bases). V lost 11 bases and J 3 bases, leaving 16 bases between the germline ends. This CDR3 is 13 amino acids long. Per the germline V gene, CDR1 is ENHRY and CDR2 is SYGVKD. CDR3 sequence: CALHGGTDYGYTF. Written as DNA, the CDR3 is TGTGCCCTCCATGGGGGGACCGACTATGGCTACACCTTC.

CDR3 region: CASYPGTKSYEQYV. CDR3 in DNA: TGTGCCAGCTACCCCGGGACAAAGAGCTACGAGCAGTACGTC. The chain recombines TRBV28 with TRBJ2-7, with D possibly matching TRBD1 (6 bases). V was shortened by 8 bases and J by 3 bases, with 17 bases between the two germline ends. Germline CDR1 MDHEN, CDR2 SYDVKM. The CDR3 spans 14 residues.

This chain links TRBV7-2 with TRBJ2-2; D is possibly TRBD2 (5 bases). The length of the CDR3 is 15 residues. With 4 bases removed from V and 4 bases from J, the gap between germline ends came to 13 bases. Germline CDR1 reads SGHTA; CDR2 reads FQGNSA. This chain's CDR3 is CASSSGISFTGELFF. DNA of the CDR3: TGTGCCAGCAGCTCGGGAATCAGTTTCACCGGGGAGCTGTTTTTT.

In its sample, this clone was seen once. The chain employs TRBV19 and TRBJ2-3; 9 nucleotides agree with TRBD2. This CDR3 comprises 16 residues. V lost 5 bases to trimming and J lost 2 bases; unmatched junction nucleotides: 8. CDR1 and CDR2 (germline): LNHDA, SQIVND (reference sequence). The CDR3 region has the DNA TGTGCCAGTAGTTTAGGGACTAGCCGAAACACAGATACGCAGTATTTT. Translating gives CASSLGTSRNTDTQYF.

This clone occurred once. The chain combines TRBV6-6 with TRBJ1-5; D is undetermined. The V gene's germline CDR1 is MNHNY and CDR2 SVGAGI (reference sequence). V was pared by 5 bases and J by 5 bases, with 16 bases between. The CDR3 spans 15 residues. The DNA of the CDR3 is TGTGCCAGCAGTCCCTACAGTCGCACCGATCAGCCCCAGCATTTT. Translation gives CASSPYSRTDQPQHF.

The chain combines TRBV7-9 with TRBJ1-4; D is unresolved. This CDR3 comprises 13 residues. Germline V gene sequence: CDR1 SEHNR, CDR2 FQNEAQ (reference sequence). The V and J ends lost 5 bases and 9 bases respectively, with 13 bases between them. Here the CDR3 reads CASSGIKRKKLFF. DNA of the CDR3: TGTGCCAGCAGCGGAATTAAGCGGAAAAAACTGTTTTTT.

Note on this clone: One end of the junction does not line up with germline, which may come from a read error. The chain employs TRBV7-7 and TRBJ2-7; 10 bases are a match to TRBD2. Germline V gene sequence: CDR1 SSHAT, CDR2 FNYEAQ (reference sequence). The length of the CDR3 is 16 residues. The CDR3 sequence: CASSLGPAGGPSEQYF. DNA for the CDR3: TGTGCTAGCAGTCTCGGCCCAGCGGGAGGGCCGAGCGAGCAGTACTTC.

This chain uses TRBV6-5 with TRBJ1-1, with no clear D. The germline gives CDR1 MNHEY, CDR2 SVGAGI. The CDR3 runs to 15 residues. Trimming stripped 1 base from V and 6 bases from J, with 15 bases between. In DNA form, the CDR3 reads TGTGCCAGCAGTTACTTTGGCCCCGCTGGGCCTGAAGCTTTCTTT. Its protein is CASSYFGPAGPEAFF.

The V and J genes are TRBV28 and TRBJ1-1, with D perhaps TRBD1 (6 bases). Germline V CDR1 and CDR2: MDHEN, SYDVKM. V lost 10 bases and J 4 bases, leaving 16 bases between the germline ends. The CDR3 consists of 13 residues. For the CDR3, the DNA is TGTGCCACCGCGGGGGCTAGGGTCACTGAAGCTTTCTTT. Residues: CATAGARVTEAFF.

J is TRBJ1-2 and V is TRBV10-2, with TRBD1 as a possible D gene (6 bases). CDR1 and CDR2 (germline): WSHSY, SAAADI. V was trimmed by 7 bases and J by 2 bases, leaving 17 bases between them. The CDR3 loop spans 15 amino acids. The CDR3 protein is CASIGTTGKNYGYTF. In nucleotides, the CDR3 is TGCGCCAGCATAGGAACCACAGGGAAAAACTATGGCTACACCTTC.

The CDR3, as DNA: TGTGCCAGCAGTGGACAGGAGACTTCACCCCTCCACTTT. Translating gives CASSGQETSPLHF. This chain links TRBV28 with TRBJ1-6; 7 nucleotides line up with TRBD1. Germline V gives CDR1 MDHEN, CDR2 SYDVKM. Trimming at V came to 5 bases and at J to 9 bases, leaving 4 bases not matched to a gene. This CDR3 spans 13 amino acids.

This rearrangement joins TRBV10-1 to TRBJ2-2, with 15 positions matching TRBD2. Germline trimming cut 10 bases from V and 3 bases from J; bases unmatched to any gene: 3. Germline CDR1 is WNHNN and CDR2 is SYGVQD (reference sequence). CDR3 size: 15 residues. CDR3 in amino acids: CATGLAGGHTGELFF. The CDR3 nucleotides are TGCGCCACGGGACTAGCGGGGGGACACACCGGGGAGCTGTTTTTT.

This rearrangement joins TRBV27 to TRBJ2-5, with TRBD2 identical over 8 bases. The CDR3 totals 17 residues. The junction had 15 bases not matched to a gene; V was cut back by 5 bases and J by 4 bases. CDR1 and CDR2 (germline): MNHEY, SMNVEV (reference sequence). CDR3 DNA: TGTGCCAGCAGTCCAGATCGGACGGGAGGGCCGAGAGAGACCCAGTACTTC. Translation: CASSPDRTGGPRETQYF.

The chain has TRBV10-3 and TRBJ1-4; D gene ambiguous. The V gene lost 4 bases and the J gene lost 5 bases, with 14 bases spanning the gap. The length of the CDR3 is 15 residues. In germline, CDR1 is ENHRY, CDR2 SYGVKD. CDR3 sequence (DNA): TGTGCCATCAGTGCAGGTCGGCACCCCAATGAAAAACTGTTTTTT. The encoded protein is CAISAGRHPNEKLFF.

CDR3 in DNA: TGTGCCAGCTCACTGGGGGCAGGCAATCAGCCCCAGCATTTT. Amino acids: CASSLGAGNQPQHF. This sequence joins TRBV18 and TRBJ1-5; a weak D match, TRBD1 (6 bases). Germline loops: CDR1 KGHSH, CDR2 LQKENI. Trimming cost V 4 bases and J 2 bases, with 9 bases left between them. The CDR3 is 14 residues long. Full variable domain (outside the CDR3, taken from reference TRBV18 and TRBJ1-5): NAGVMQNPRHLVRRRGQEARLRCSPMKGHSHVYWYRQLPEEGLKFMVYLQKENIIDESGMPKERFSAEFPKEGPSILRIQQVVRGDSAAYFCASSLGAGNQPQHFGDGTRLSIL.

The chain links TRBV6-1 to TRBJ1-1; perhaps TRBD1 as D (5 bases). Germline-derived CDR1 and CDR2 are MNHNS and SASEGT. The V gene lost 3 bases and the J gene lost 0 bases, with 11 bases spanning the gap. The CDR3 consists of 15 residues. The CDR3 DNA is TGTGCCAGCAGTGAGTATACAGGTATGAACACTGAAGCTTTCTTT. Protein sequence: CASSEYTGMNTEAFF.

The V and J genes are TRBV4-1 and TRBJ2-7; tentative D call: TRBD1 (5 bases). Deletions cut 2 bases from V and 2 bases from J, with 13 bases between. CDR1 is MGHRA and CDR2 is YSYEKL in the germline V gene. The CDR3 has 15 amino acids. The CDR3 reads CASSQQQTGAYEQYV. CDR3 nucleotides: TGCGCCAGCAGCCAACAGCAAACAGGTGCCTACGAGCAGTACGTC.